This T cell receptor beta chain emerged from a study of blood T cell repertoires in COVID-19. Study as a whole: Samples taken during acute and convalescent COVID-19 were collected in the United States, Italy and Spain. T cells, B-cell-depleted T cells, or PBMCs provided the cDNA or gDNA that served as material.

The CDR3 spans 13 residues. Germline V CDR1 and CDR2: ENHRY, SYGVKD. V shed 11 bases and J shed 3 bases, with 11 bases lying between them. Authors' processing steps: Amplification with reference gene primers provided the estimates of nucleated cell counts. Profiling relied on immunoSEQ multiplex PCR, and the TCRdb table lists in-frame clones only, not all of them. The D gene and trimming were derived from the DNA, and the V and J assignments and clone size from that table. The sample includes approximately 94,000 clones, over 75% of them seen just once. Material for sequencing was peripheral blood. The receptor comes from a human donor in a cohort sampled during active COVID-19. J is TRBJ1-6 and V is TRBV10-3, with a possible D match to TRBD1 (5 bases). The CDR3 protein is CAGTTDYNSPLHF. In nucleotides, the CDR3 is TGTGCCGGCACGACAGACTATAATTCACCCCTCCACTTT.